The 23 T cell receptor beta chains in this list originate from one sample, sequenced in a study of T and B cells in COVID-19 patients. Blood genomic DNA input for TRB amplification was about 240-550 ng. Multiplex PCR with BIOMED2 TRB-A/B primer pools amplified TRB rearrangements. Each CDR3 protein gets one entry after TCRdb re-called the multiplex PCR reads with MiXCR. Here the sample spans 20,000 or so distinct CDR3 sequences, around 28% being singletons. Sequencing was done on a sample of blood. The receptors were gathered from a human donor who had recovered from COVID-19.

This clonotype was seen a few times. The chain recombines TRBV7-6 with TRBJ2-3; D may match TRBD1 or TRBD2 (5 bases each). Germline V CDR1 and CDR2: SGHVS, FNYEAQ. The CDR3 spans 16 residues. V shed 5 bases and J shed 0 bases, with 15 bases lying between them. The CDR3 DNA reads TGTGCCAGCAGCCCGGGACGCCTCAGGAGCACAGATACGCAGTATTTT. Translated: CASSPGRLRSTDTQYF.

The table lists this clonotype with a few counts. The V call is TRBV30, the J call TRBJ1-1, with 7 bases identical to TRBD1. This CDR3 has 12 amino acids. In germline, CDR1 is GTSNPN, CDR2 SVGIG (reference sequence). V lost 2 bases, J lost 6 bases, and 3 bases stayed unmatched. The CDR3 bases are TGTGCCTGGAGTCGACAGGGCCCTGAAGCTTTCTTT. This gives the protein CAWSRQGPEAFF.

The CDR3 protein is CASSYSRLGGLSYNEQFF. The DNA for the CDR3 is TGTGCCAGCAGTTACTCCCGTTTAGGCGGGCTCTCCTACAATGAGCAGTTCTTC. V and J are TRBV6-5 and TRBJ2-1; TRBD2 is a possible D gene (5 bases). Trimming cost V 0 bases and J 0 bases, with 15 bases left between them. CDR3 length: 18 residues. The germline CDR1 and CDR2 sequences are MNHEY and SVGAGI.

The rearrangement uses TRBV12-3 or TRBV12-4 and TRBJ2-6; 11 bases map to TRBD2. This CDR3 is built from 17 residues. V lost 5 bases to trimming and J lost 0 bases; unmatched junction nucleotides: 3. The CDR3 DNA follows: TGTGCCAGCAGTGTTAGCGGGGGGGCCTCTGGGGCCAACGTCCTGACTTTC. Its translation is CASSVSGGASGANVLTF.

This clonotype occurred a few times. The rearrangement links TRBV6-5 to TRBJ1-1, with 10 bases fitting TRBD1. The CDR3 totals 14 residues. After removal of 4 bases from V and 5 bases from J, the junction contained 4 bases not matched to a gene. Germline assignment: CDR1 MNHEY and CDR2 SVGAGI. CDR3 DNA: TGTGCCAGCAGTTCCCGGACAGGGGGTACTGAAGCTTTCTTT. Translated: CASSSRTGGTEAFF.

As regards this clonotype: A much larger clone is a single base away; this may be a read error. The genes are TRBV19 and TRBJ2-1, with 7 bases that match TRBD1. Losses at the gene ends were 6 bases for V and 10 bases for J; bases not matched to a gene: 15. CDR1 and CDR2 from the germline V gene are LNHDA and SQIVND (reference sequence). The CDR3 consists of 15 residues. CDR3 region: CASSKGQDGSYEQFF. CDR3 nucleotides: TGTGCCAGTAGCAAAGGACAGGATGGCTCCTACGAGCAGTTCTTC.

The V and J genes are TRBV10-3 and TRBJ2-1, with D perhaps matching TRBD2 (7 bases). Deletions cut 10 bases from V and 2 bases from J, with 15 bases between. The CDR3 loop spans 14 amino acids. Per the germline V gene, CDR1 is ENHRY and CDR2 is SYGVKD. The CDR3, as DNA: TGTGCCACCGAGGGGGGAGGGACCTACAATGAGCAGTTCTTC. Translating it yields CATEGGGTYNEQFF.

This clonotype was counted a few times. The chain couples TRBV20-1 to TRBJ2-7, with 8 bases identical to TRBD2. There are 13 residues in the CDR3. J was trimmed by 4 bases and V by 2 bases; bases with no gene match: 4. The germline V gene has CDR1 DFQATT and CDR2 SNEGSKA (reference sequence). The CDR3 nucleotides read TGCAGTGCTAGAAAGCGGGAGATGTACGAGCAGTACTTC. Protein product: CSARKREMYEQYF.

The chain joins TRBV6-1 to TRBJ1-4; 12 positions agree with TRBD1. The CDR3 length is 17 residues. Trimming removed 1 base from V and 6 bases from J; junction bases left unmatched: 6. Germline V gives CDR1 MNHNS, CDR2 SASEGT. CDR3 in amino acids: CASSEEGTGGFYEKLFF. CDR3 nucleotide sequence: TGTGCCAGCAGTGAAGAAGGGACAGGGGGCTTTTATGAAAAACTGTTTTTT.

In the case of this clonotype: A much more abundant neighbour one base away suggests this may be a read error. The V call is TRBV6-1, the J call TRBJ2-1; D ambiguous. The germline V gene has CDR1 MNHNS and CDR2 SASEGT. This CDR3 has 15 residues. V was shortened by 3 bases and J by 8 bases, with 17 bases between the two germline ends. The CDR3 DNA follows: TGTGCCAGCAGTGAGGGTCGGAATGTCCGGGATGAGCAGTTCTTC. Protein: CASSEGRNVRDEQFF.

V usage is TRBV7-6 and J usage is TRBJ1-1; the D gene is possibly TRBD1 (5 bases). The CDR3 is made up of 15 amino acids. From germline, CDR1 is SGHVS and CDR2 FNYEAQ. With 4 bases removed from V and 5 bases from J, the gap between germline ends came to 17 bases. In DNA form, the CDR3 reads TGTGCCAGCAGCTCTTACCAGGGAGTGTTTACTGAAGCTTTCTTT. Protein sequence: CASSSYQGVFTEAFF.

This clonotype occurred a few times. The rearrangement joins TRBV12-3 or TRBV12-4 to TRBJ1-6, with D uncertain. The V and J ends lost 3 bases and 7 bases respectively, with 10 bases between them. CDR3 size: 14 residues. CDR3 amino acids: CASSLGGPNSPLHF. CDR3 coding DNA: TGTGCCAGCAGTTTGGGAGGGCCGAATTCACCCCTCCACTTT.

This clonotype was seen a handful of times. The V and J genes are TRBV7-9 and TRBJ2-3; 11 bases are a match to TRBD2. V lost 5 bases to trimming and J lost 1 base; unmatched junction nucleotides: 2. The germline CDR1 and CDR2 sequences are SEHNR and FQNEAQ (reference sequence). The CDR3 contains 15 residues. The CDR3, as DNA: TGTGCCAGCAGCAGGGGACTAGCGGGCACAGATACGCAGTATTTT. This codes for CASSRGLAGTDTQYF.

This sequence joins TRBV7-6 and TRBJ2-1; the match to TRBD2 covers 13 bases. The V segment lost 5 bases and the J segment 5 bases; nucleotides outside the gene matches: 6. The germline gives CDR1 SGHVS, CDR2 FNYEAQ. The CDR3 loop spans 16 amino acids. CDR3 DNA: TGTGCCAGCAGCCTAACTAGCGGGGGGGCCCACAATGAGCAGTTCTTC. Translated, it gives CASSLTSGGAHNEQFF.

This sequence joins TRBV18 and TRBJ1-1, with a tentative D call TRBD1 (6 bases). Germline values: CDR1 KGHSH, CDR2 LQKENI. V dropped 2 bases and J dropped 3 bases, with 10 bases sitting between them. The CDR3 consists of 14 residues. The CDR3 DNA sequence: TGTGCCAGCTCACCAACAGGGTCGGACACTGAAGCTTTCTTT. This sequence encodes CASSPTGSDTEAFF.

This clonotype was detected ten times or more. In nucleotides, the CDR3 is TGTGCCAGTAGTAACAGGGGCTACGAGCAGTACTTC. Amino acids: CASSNRGYEQYF. V and J are TRBV19 and TRBJ2-7, with TRBD1 identical over 7 bases. The trim removed 4 bases at V and 3 bases at J, leaving 0 bases unmatched. This CDR3 has 12 amino acids. Germline V lookup: CDR1 LNHDA, CDR2 SQIVND (reference sequence).

By sample fraction, this clonotype is medium-sized (0.01 to 0.1%). The chain is built from TRBV30 and TRBJ2-3, with TRBD1 identical over 9 bases. CDR1 GTSNPN and CDR2 SVGIG come from the germline V gene (reference sequence). The CDR3 totals 13 residues. V lost 5 bases and J lost 8; bases outside the gene matches: 8. CDR3 region: CAWDRGGPGTQYF. The CDR3 DNA reads TGTGCCTGGGACAGGGGGGGCCCTGGTACGCAGTATTTT.

This clonotype is deemed medium-sized. V is TRBV11-1 and J is TRBJ2-7; possible D gene TRBD2, 6 bases. Trimming cost V 4 bases and J 7 bases, with 14 bases left between them. From germline, CDR1 is SGHAT and CDR2 FQDESV (reference sequence). CDR3 length: 13 residues. CDR3 bases: TGTGCCAGCAGCTCACCGGGAGTACGAGAGCAGTACTTC. It is translated as CASSSPGVREQYF.

The genes are TRBV6-1 and TRBJ1-2, with 8 positions matching TRBD1. Germline loops: CDR1 MNHNS, CDR2 SASEGT. This CDR3 is 14 amino acids long. V lost 6 bases and J lost 4; bases outside the gene matches: 7. The CDR3: CASRAGGLSYGYTF. The CDR3 DNA reads TGTGCCAGCAGGGCAGGGGGCCTGAGCTATGGCTACACCTTC.

This clonotype was observed a few times. The rearrangement joins TRBV6-4 to TRBJ2-3; 10 bases match TRBD2. The junction had 6 bases not matched to a gene; V was cut back by 4 bases and J by 5 bases. There are 15 residues in the CDR3. CDR1 and CDR2 (germline): MRHNA, SNTAGT. CDR3 coding DNA: TGTGCCAGCAGTGGTTCTAGCGGGGGTAAAGATACGCAGTATTTT. Translating it yields CASSGSSGGKDTQYF.

The chain joins TRBV19 to TRBJ2-1, with TRBD2 matching 11 bases. The germline V gene encodes CDR1 LNHDA and CDR2 SQIVND (reference sequence). With V trimmed by 5 bases and J by 7 bases, 4 bases remained unmatched. CDR3 length equals 14 residues. The DNA for the CDR3 is TGTGCCAGTAGTCCCCGGACTAGCGGGAATGAGCAGTTCTTC. Its protein product is CASSPRTSGNEQFF.

This clonotype was seen more than once but under ten times. This chain links TRBV6-4 with TRBJ2-1, with D uncertain. The CDR3 has 13 residues. Trimming stripped 0 bases from V and 8 bases from J, with 8 bases between. Germline V gene sequence: CDR1 MRHNA, CDR2 SNTAGT. In nucleotides, the CDR3 is TGTGCCAGCAGTGACTCGAGTGGAGATGAGCAGTTCTTC. Protein sequence: CASSDSSGDEQFF.

The V call is TRBV12-3 or TRBV12-4, the J call TRBJ1-1; the match to TRBD1 covers 9 bases. The CDR3 totals 19 residues. After removal of 6 bases from V and 1 base from J, the junction contained 18 bases not matched to a gene. The CDR3 region is CASSDGTGGADLRNTEAFF. Written as DNA, the CDR3 is TGTGCCAGCAGCGACGGAACAGGGGGCGCGGATTTAAGGAACACTGAAGCTTTCTTT.